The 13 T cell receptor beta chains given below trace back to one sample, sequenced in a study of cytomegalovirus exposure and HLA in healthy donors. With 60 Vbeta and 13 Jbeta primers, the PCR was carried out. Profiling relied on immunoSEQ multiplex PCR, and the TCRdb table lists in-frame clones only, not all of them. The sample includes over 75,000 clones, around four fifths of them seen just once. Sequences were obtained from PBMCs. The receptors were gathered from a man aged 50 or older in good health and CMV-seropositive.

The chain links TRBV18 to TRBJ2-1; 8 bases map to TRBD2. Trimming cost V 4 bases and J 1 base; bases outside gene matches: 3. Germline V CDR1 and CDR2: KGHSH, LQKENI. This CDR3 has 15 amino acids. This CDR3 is CASSQPGGSYNEQFF. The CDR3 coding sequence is TGTGCCAGCTCACAGCCGGGAGGGTCCTACAATGAGCAGTTCTTC.

The chain's CDR3 is CASSNTGGTEAFF. The CDR3 coding sequence is TGTGCCAGCAGCAATACAGGGGGCACTGAAGCTTTCTTT. V is TRBV6-1 and J is TRBJ1-1, with 8 bases aligning to TRBD1. In germline, CDR1 is MNHNS, CDR2 SASEGT. Trimming at V came to 6 bases and at J to 4 bases, leaving 4 bases not matched to a gene. This CDR3 is built from 13 residues.

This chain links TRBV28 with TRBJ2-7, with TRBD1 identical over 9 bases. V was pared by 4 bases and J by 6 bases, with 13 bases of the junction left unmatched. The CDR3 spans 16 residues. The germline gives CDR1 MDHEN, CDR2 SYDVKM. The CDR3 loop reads CASSSEPTGGSGEQYF. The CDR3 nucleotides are TGTGCCAGCAGTTCCGAACCTACAGGGGGCTCCGGCGAGCAGTACTTC.

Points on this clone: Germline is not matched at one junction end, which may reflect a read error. The CDR3 region has the DNA TGTGCCAGCAGGACAGGGGAGAATTCACCCCTCAACTTT. Protein: CASRTGENSPLNF. The J gene is TRBJ1-6, the V gene TRBV6-1; 8 bases fit TRBD1. CDR3 length equals 13 residues. CDR1 is MNHNS and CDR2 is SASEGT in the germline V gene.

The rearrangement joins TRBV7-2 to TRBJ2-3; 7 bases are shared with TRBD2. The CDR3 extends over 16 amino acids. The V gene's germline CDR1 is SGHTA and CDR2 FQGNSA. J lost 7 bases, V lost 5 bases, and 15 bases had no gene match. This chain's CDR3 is CASSPLRTSSPYTQYF. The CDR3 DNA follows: TGTGCCAGCAGCCCCCTCCGGACTAGTTCACCCTATACGCAGTATTTT.

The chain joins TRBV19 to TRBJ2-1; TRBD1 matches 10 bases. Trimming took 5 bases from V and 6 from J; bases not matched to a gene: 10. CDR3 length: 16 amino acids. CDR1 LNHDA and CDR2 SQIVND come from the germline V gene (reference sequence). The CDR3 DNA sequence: TGTGCCAGTAGTGCGTCCCAGGGACAGGGGTTCAATGAGCAGTTCTTC. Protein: CASSASQGQGFNEQFF.

In nucleotides, the CDR3 is TGCGCCAGCAGCTTGAACGTAGCGGGGGGGAATAATTCACCCCTCCACTTT. It codes for CASSLNVAGGNNSPLHF. This chain connects TRBV5-1 to TRBJ1-6; D perhaps matches TRBD1 (5 bases). Germline values: CDR1 SGHRS, CDR2 YFSETQ. The CDR3 sequence is 17 residues long. The ends were cut back, 1 base at V and 5 bases at J, with 16 bases in the middle.

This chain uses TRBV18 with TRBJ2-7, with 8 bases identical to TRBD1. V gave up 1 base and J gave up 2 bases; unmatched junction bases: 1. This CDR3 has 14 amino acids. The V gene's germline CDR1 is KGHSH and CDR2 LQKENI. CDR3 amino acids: CASSPRTGTYEQYF. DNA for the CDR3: TGTGCCAGCTCACCACGGACAGGGACCTACGAGCAGTACTTC.

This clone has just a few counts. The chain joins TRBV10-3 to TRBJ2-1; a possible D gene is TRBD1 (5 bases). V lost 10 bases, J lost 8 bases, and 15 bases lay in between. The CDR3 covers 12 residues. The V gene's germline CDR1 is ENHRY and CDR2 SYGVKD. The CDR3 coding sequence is TGTGCCACCCAGGGCAGCGCTGATGAGCAGTTCTTC. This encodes CATQGSADEQFF.

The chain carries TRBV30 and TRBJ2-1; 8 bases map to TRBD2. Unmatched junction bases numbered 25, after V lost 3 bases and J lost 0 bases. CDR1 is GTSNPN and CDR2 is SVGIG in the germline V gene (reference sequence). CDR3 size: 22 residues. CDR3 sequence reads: CAWSQGSSGVGPRVSSYNEQFF. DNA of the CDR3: TGTGCCTGGAGCCAAGGTAGTAGCGGGGTTGGGCCCCGCGTTAGCTCCTACAATGAGCAGTTCTTC.

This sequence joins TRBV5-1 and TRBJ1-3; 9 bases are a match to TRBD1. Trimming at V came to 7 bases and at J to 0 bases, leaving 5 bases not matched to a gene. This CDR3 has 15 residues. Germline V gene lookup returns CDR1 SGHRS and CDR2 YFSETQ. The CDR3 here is CASSRQGDSGNTIYF. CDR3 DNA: TGCGCCAGCTCCAGACAGGGGGACTCTGGAAACACCATATATTTT.

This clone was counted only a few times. The CDR3, as DNA: TGTGCCAGCAGTTCCAGGACAGGGGTTGAAAAACTGTTTTTT. Its translation is CASSSRTGVEKLFF. This sequence joins TRBV27 and TRBJ1-4, with 9 bases lining up with TRBD1. With 4 bases clipped from V and 7 bases from J, the junction kept 4 bases outside the gene matches. CDR1 is MNHEY and CDR2 is SMNVEV in the germline V gene (reference sequence). This CDR3 is 14 amino acids long.

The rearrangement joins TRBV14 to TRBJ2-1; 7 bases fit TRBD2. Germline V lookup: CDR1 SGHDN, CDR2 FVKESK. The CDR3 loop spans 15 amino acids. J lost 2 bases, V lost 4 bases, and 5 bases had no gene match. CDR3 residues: CASSLRGRPYNEQFF. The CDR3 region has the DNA TGTGCCAGCAGCCTGCGGGGGAGGCCCTACAATGAGCAGTTCTTC.